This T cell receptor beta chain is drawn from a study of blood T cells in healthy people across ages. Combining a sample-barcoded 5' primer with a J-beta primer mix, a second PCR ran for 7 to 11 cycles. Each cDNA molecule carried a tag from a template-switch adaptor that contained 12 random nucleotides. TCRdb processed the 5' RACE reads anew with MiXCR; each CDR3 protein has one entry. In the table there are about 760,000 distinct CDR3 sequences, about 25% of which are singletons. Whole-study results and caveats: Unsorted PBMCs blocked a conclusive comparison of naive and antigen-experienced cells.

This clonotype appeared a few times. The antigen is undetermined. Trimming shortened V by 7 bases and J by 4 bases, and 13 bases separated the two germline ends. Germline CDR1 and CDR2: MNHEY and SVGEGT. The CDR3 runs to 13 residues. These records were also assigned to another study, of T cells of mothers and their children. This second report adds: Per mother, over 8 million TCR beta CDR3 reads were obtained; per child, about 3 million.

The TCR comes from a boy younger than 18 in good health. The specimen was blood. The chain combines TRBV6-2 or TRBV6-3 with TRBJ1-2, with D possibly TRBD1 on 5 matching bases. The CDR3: CASTRRTIYGYTF. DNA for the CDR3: TGTGCCAGCACCCGCCGGACAATCTATGGCTACACCTTC.